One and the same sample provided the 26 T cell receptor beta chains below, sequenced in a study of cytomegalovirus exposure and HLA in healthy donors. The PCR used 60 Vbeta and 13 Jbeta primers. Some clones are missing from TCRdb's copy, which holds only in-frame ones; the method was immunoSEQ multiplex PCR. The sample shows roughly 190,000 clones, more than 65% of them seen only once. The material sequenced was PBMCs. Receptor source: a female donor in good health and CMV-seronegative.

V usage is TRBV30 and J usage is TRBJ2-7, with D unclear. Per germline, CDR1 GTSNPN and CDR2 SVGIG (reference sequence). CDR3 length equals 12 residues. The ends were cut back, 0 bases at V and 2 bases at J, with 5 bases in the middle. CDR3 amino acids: CAWSVLPYEQYF. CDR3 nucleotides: TGTGCCTGGAGTGTACTTCCCTACGAGCAGTACTTC.

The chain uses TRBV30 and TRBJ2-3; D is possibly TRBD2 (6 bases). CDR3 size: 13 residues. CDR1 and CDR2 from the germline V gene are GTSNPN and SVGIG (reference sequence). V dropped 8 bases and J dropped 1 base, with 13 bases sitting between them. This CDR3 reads CAGHGRGTDTQYF. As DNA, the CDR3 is TGTGCCGGACACGGGAGAGGCACAGATACGCAGTATTTT.

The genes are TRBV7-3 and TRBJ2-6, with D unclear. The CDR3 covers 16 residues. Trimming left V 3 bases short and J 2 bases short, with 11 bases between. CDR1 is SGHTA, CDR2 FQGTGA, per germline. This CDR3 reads CASSLMLETGANVLTF. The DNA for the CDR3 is TGTGCCAGCAGCTTGATGTTGGAGACTGGGGCCAACGTCCTGACTTTC.

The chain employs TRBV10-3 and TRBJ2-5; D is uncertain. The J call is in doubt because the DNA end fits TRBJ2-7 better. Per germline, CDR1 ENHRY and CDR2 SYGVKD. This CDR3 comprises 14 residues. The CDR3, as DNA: TGTGCCATCAGTGAGCTAGGCAGAACCTACGAGCAGTACTTC. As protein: CAISELGRTYEQYF.

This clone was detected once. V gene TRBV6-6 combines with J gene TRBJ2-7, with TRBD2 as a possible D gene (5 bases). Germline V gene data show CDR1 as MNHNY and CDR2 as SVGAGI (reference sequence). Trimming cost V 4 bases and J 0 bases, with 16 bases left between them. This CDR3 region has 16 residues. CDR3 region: CASSLLSGRSSYEQYF. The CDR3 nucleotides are TGTGCCAGCAGTTTGTTAAGCGGCAGGAGCTCCTACGAGCAGTACTTC.

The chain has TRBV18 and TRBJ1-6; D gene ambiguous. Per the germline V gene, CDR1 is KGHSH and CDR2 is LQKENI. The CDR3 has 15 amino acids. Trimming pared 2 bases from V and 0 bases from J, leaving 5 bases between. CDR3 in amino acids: CASSPKSSYNSPLHF. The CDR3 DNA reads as TGTGCCAGCTCACCAAAGAGCTCCTATAATTCACCCCTCCACTTT.

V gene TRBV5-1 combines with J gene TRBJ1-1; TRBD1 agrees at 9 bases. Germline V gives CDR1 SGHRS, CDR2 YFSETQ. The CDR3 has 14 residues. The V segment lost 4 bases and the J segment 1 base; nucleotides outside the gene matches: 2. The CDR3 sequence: CASSMDRGNTEAFF. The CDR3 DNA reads TGCGCCAGCAGCATGGACAGGGGGAACACTGAAGCTTTCTTT.

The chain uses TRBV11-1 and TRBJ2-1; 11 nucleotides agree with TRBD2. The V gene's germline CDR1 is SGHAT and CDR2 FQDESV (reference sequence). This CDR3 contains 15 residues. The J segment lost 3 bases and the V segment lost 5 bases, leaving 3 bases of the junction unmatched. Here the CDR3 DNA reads TGTGCCAGCAGCATGGGACTAGCGGACTACAATGAGCAGTTCTTC. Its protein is CASSMGLADYNEQFF.

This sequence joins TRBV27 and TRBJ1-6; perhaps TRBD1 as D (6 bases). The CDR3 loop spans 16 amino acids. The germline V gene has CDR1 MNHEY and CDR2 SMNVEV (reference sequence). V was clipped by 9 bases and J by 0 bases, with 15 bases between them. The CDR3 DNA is TGTGCCAGTAGCCGGGACATCAGCTCCTATAATTCACCCCTCCACTTT. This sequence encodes CASSRDISSYNSPLHF.

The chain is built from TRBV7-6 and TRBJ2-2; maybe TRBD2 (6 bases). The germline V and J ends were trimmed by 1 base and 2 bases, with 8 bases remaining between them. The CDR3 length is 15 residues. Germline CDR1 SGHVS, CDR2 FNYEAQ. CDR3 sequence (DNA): TGTGCCAGCAGCTTAGGTAGCGGTAACACCGGGGAGCTGTTTTTT. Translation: CASSLGSGNTGELFF. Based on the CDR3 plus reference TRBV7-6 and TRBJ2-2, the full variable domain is GAGVSQSPRYKVTKRGQDVALRCDPISGHVSLYWYRQALGQGPEFLTYFNYEAQQDKSGLPNDRFSAERPEGSISTLTIQRTEQRDSAMYRCASSLGSGNTGELFFGEGSRLTVL.

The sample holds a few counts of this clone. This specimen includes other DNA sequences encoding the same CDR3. The CDR3 DNA is TGTGCCAGCAGCTTAGCCCTAGCGGGGGTTTACAATGAGCAGTTCTTC. This encodes CASSLALAGVYNEQFF. V is TRBV7-9 and J is TRBJ2-1; 10 positions agree with TRBD2. This CDR3 has 16 residues. The junction had 3 bases not matched to a gene; V was cut back by 0 bases and J by 4 bases. Looked up from germline, CDR1 is SEHNR and CDR2 is FQNEAQ (reference sequence).

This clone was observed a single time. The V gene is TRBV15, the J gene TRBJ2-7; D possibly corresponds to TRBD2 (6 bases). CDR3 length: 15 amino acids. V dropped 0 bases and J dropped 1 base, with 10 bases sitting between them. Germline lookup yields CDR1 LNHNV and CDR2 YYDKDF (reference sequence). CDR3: CATSREVRGSYEQYF. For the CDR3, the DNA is TGTGCCACCAGCAGAGAGGTTCGGGGGTCCTACGAGCAGTACTTC. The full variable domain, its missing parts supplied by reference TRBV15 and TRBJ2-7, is DAMVIQNPRYQVTQFGKPVTLSCSQTLNHNVMYWYQQKSSQAPKLLFHYYDKDFNNEADTPDNFQSRRPNTSFCFLDIRSPGLGDTAMYLCATSREVRGSYEQYFGPGTRLTVT.

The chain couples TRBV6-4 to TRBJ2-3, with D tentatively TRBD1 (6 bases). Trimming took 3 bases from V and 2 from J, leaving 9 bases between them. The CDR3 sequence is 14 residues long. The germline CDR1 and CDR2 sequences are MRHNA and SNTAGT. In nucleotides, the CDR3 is TGTGCCAGCAGTGAAGGGACACACACAGATACGCAGTATTTT. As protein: CASSEGTHTDTQYF.

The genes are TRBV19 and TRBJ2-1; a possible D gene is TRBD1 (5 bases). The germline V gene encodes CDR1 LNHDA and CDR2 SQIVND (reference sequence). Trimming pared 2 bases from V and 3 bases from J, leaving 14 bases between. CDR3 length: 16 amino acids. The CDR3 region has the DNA TGTGCCAGTAGTATATCTAGGGGTAGAAACTACAATGAGCAGTTCTTC. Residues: CASSISRGRNYNEQFF.

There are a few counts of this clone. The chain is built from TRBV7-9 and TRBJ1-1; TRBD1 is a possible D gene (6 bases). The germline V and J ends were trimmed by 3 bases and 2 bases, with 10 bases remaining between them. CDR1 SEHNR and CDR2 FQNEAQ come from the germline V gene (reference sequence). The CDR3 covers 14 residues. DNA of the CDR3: TGTGCCAGCAGCTTCGGGGGGCAAAACACTGAAGCTTTCTTT. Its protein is CASSFGGQNTEAFF.

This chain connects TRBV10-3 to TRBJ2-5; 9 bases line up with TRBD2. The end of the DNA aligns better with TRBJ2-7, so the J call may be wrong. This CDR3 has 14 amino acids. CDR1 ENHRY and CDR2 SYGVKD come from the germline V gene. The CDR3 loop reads CAIRQTSGSYEQYF. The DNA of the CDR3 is TGTGCCATCAGACAGACTAGCGGCTCCTACGAGCAGTACTTC.

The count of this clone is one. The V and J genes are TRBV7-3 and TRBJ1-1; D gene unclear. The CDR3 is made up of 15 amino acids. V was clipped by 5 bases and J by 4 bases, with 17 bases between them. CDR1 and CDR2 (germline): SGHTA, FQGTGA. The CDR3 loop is CASSPEPIGSTEAFF. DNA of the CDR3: TGTGCCAGCAGCCCCGAACCCATCGGGAGCACTGAAGCTTTCTTT.

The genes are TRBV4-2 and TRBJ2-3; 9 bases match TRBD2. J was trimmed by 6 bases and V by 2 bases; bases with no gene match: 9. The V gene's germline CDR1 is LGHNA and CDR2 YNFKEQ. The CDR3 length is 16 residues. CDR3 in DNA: TGTGCCAGCAGCCAACCTACTAGCGGGCCCAGGGATACGCAGTATTTT. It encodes CASSQPTSGPRDTQYF.

The CDR3 nucleotides read TGTGCCAGCAGCGTAGGGGAGGGGACCTCCTACGAGCAGTACTTC. Encoded protein: CASSVGEGTSYEQYF. This chain joins TRBV9 and TRBJ2-7; 7 bases map to TRBD2. Trimming removed 0 bases from V and 0 bases from J; junction bases left unmatched: 3. Per the germline V gene, CDR1 is SGDLS and CDR2 is YYNGEE. The CDR3 totals 15 residues.

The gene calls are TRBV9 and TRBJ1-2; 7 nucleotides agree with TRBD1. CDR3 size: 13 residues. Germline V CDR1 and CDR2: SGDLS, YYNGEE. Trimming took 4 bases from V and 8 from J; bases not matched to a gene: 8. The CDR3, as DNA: TGTGCCAGCAGCTTACAGGGGAGTAGGGGCTACACCTTC. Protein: CASSLQGSRGYTF.

The CDR3 DNA follows: TGTGCCAGCAGCGCTCGGGGGGGCGGAAATGAGCAGTTCTTC. Protein product: CASSARGGGNEQFF. The chain uses TRBV9 and TRBJ2-1; TRBD2 matches 8 bases. Unmatched junction bases numbered 6, after V lost 3 bases and J lost 7 bases. Germline V lookup: CDR1 SGDLS, CDR2 YYNGEE. This CDR3 contains 14 residues.

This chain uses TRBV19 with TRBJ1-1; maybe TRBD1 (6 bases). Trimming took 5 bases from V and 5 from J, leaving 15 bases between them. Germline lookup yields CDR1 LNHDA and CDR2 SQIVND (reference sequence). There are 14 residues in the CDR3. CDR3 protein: CASSAPGTKTEAFF. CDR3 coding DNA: TGTGCCAGTAGTGCCCCCGGGACAAAGACTGAAGCTTTCTTT.

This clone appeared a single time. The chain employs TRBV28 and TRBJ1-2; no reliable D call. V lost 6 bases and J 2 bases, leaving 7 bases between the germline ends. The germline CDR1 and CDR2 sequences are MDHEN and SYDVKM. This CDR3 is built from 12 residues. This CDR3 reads CASSLGNYGYTF. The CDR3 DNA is TGTGCCAGCAGCCTCGGGAACTATGGCTACACCTTC.

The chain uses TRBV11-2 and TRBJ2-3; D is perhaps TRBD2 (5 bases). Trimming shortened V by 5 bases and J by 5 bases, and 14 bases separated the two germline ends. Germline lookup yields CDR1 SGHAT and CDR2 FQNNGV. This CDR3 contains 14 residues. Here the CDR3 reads CASSPRARGDTQYF. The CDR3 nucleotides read TGTGCCAGCAGCCCGAGAGCACGGGGAGATACGCAGTATTTT.

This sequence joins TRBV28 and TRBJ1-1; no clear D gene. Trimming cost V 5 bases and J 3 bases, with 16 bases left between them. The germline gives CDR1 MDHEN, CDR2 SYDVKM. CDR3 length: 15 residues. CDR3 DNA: TGTGCCAGCAGTCCCCCAGTTGGTGGTCACACTGAAGCTTTCTTT. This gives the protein CASSPPVGGHTEAFF.

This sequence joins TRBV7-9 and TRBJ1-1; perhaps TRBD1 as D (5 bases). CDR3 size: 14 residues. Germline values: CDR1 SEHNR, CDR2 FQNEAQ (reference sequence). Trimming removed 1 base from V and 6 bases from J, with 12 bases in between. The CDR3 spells CASSLEGVVAEAFF. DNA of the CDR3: TGTGCCAGCAGCTTAGAAGGGGTAGTGGCTGAAGCTTTCTTT. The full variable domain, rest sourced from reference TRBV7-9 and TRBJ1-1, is DTGVSQNPRHKITKRGQNVTFRCDPISEHNRLYWYRQTLGQGPEFLTYFQNEAQLEKSRLLSDRFSAERPKGSFSTLEIQRTEQGDSAMYLCASSLEGVVAEAFFGQGTRLTVV.